This TCR beta chain appears in the sequencing data of a study of cytomegalovirus exposure and HLA in healthy donors (dated by TCRdb to the late 2010s). Study-wide context: An earlier analysis of approximately 550 of the donors reported 276 Gb of sequence data and around 110 million unique TCR beta sequences from 150 million to 200 million T cells. An early release that covered more than 550 HLA-typed donors contained 250 to 350 gigabases of sequencing data and around 85 million unique TCR sequences. Of the 300 to 500 genotyped donors, 81% were placed in the genetic ancestry cluster associated with self-reported Caucasian donors. The study aimed to test whether signatures of past pathogen exposure could be identified by cataloging public T cell receptors. The study used immunosequencing to profile the T cell repertoires of about 670 subjects and linked those repertoires to cytomegalovirus serostatus. In addition to the first cohort of approximately 670 subjects, a separate validation cohort of approximately 130 different subjects was used. High-throughput TCR immunosequencing, statistical association of individual TCRs with disease status, and machine learning were combined to predict cytomegalovirus infection status. In a later analysis, previously published TCR beta repertoires from 550 to 700 donors were re-analyzed and high-resolution HLA genotyping was added so that TCR occurrence patterns could be studied. Rather than using new phenotypic data, the later analysis identified candidate immune exposures from TCR beta sequences and from how often those sequences occurred across donors. An earlier analysis of 587 of the donors used high-throughput TCR beta sequencing to judge whether each TCR beta V gene segment behaved as functional or pseudogenic. Donor age, sex, ethnicity and CMV serostatus were compiled together with the repertoire data. In a later genetic analysis, genome-wide SNP genotypes for about three fifths of the 666 donors were used, and that subset was treated as a discovery cohort. All discovery cohort repertoires had been generated using a single sequencing platform. Class I and class II HLA loci were covered by the typing at four-digit resolution. Typing coverage differed by locus: A, B, C, DRB1 and DQB1 were typed in about 620-630 donors, DQA1 in 522, DPA1 in approximately 600, and DPB1 in 400 to 490. Because of strong linkage in the cohort, roughly five DR-DQ haplotypes were treated as single units for association and clustering. Among about 390 genotyped donors of the cohort, an average of roughly 240,000 unique TCR beta nucleotide sequences were sequenced per donor, roughly 20% of them non-productive. Results and caveats for the whole study, not just this receptor: Strong co-occurrence of HLA alleles, especially DR and DQ, made assigning TCR associations to individual alleles difficult. A few of the identified cytomegalovirus-associated TCR beta chains were confirmed in vitro to be specific for cytomegalovirus antigens. A later analysis found that most CMV-associated TCR beta chains appeared HLA-restricted, with HLA associations seemingly driven largely by CMV exposure. Compared with equally common non-associated chains, HLA-associated TCR beta chains in a later analysis were more clonally expanded and had lower generation probabilities. A later analysis associated about 17,000 TCR beta sequences with specific HLA alleles at a false discovery rate of 0.05. Cytomegalovirus status was reported to be diagnosed by the classifier with high specificity and sensitivity in both the original and validation cohorts. CMV serostatus was the only immune exposure information available for the cohort. According to a later analysis, parvovirus B19, influenza, CMV and Epstein-Barr virus appeared linked to several top co-occurrence clusters. According to a later genetic analysis, donors in an Asian-associated ancestry cluster had fewer N-insertions in productive TCRs than the roughly 660-donor mean. A later analysis found that TCR association rates varied across HLA loci, with DRB1 alleles showing the most associated TCRs and HLA-C alleles the fewest. Most TCR sequences were seen in very few donors, while some public TCRs were found in many individuals. Only TCR beta chains were sequenced in this cohort, and the absence of alpha or paired-chain data limited detectable features. The 87-base-pair reads could not distinguish some IMGT-functional V segments, including TRBV6-2 and TRBV6-3, so those segments were excluded. In a later genetic analysis, a missense DCLRE1C variant was associated with V-gene and J-gene trimming of TCR beta chains, and the association was replicated in an independent cohort. The sequencing pipeline was judged likely to have produced a cluster of highly shared sequence variants as a technical artifact. The earlier analysis of approximately 540 of the donors excluded fewer than 20 rarely observed V segments, including chromosome 9 orphons, because counts were too low. Linkage disequilibrium might explain the correlated functional status among segregating V segments, but an unknown experimental factor could not be excluded. Because HLA typing was missing for some donors at each locus, association tests included only the typed subset. The presence/absence analyses assumed that sequencing depth was roughly uniform across donors, and that assumption may not be true. The authors suggested that the approach could potentially be extended to other disease states and immunological phenotypes. In the study, some 160 TCR beta chains were listed as associated with cytomegalovirus. A further reported finding was that TCR beta sequences accurately predicted the HLA-A and HLA-B alleles for most subjects in the first cohort. Broadly in line with IMGT annotations, most TCR beta V segments showed up in productive rearrangements about 87% or about 30% of the time in an earlier analysis of approximately 640 of the donors.

For this clone: Its binding antigen is unknown. The junction departs from the called germline gene at one end, perhaps through a read error.

In total, 500 to 700 healthy bone marrow donors made up the cohort. At the time of sampling, every cohort member was nominally healthy, though immune exposures that went unrecorded were likely present. The donor was CMV seronegative and belonged to the group of 350 or so seronegative cohort members. A peripheral blood sample was provided by each donor, and peripheral blood mononuclear cells were used for TCR beta sequencing. The Qiagen DNeasy Blood Extraction Kit was used to extract genomic DNA from the blood cell samples. Its CDR3 holds 16 amino acids, cysteine through phenylalanine. The CDR3 DNA has 48 bases and is translated from base 1. As encoded in the germline V gene, CDR1 is SGHDT while CDR2 is YYEEEE. The method behind the library was the immunoSEQ multiplex PCR assay. A mixture of 60 forward primers for TCR Vbeta segments and 13 reverse primers for TCR Jbeta segments was used in the multiplex PCR. A multiplex PCR assay on genomic DNA amplified the CDR3 region of rearranged TCR beta genes. On the Illumina HiSeq System, the amplified TCR beta libraries were sequenced as 87-base-pair reads. Per the authors' processing: A later analysis counted tens of millions of unique TCR beta chains across the 650 to 800 repertoires, and some 11 million of these chains were shared by at least two donors. Raw reads were error-corrected and collapsed into unique sequences with a nearest-neighbor algorithm that merged closely related sequences to remove PCR and sequencing errors. To assign V, D and J gene segments, CDR3 sequences were aligned to IMGT reference sequences. For a sequence to be retained, a match of at least six nucleotides to both a V gene segment and a J gene segment was required. Rearrangements were classified as productive when the CDR3 lacked stop codons and remained in frame with V and J, and all other rearrangements were classified as non-productive. Following IMGT convention, CDR3 was defined as the stretch from the second conserved V-encoded cysteine up to the conserved J-encoded phenylalanine. The earlier analysis of 550 to 650 of the donors excluded any sequence lacking an unambiguous match to a single V gene segment. In an earlier analysis of around 590 of the donors, a V segment was called functional when productive rearrangements were above 56.7%, and segregating when the standard deviation between donors exceeded 5%. A statistical classification framework was developed to diagnose cytomegalovirus status using the catalog of TCR beta chain sequences. A later analysis assigned V and J genes by comparing TCR nucleotide sequences with IMGT/GENE-DB human TR gene sequences. Using the TCRdist pipeline, a later analysis assigned CDR3 sequences along with most-parsimonious VDJ recombination scenarios. In a later analysis, each TCR beta chain was defined by its CDR3 amino acid sequence together with its V-gene family, and reads lacking a unique V-gene family were excluded. In a later analysis, fewer than 600 highly shared, low-generation-probability nucleotide sequences were removed to address suspected cross-contamination and a sequencing artifact. In a later analysis, a clonal expansion index was calculated for each public chain from normalized within-repertoire ranks of inferred template counts. In a later analysis, generation probabilities were computed using a VDJ recombination model fitted to out-of-frame rearrangements, and the results were checked against IGoR. Hypergeometric tests were used in a later analysis to score TCR-TCR, TCR-HLA and TCR-CMV co-occurrence, with a repertoire-size bias correction applied to the TCR pairs. False discovery rates were estimated in a later analysis by permuting HLA or CMV assignments 20 times. In a later analysis, co-occurring TCRs were grouped using DBSCAN, with TCRdist sequence similarity added in when clustering inside HLA-allele-positive subsets. Repertoires with fewer than 30,000 or more than 120,000 public chains were left out of co-occurrence clustering, as were about five repertoires with anomalous nucleotide sharing. TCRdb carries this immuneACCESS record with in-frame sequences only. Its versions omit some clonotypes, under half of them owing to an unresolved V gene in the studies checked, with the rest unexplained. V and J calls and clone size are copied from that table; D and trimming were computed from the DNA. The sample table contains roughly 100,000 clones; only one count was recorded for roughly 70% of them. The biggest ten clones account for less than 3.5% of the sample.

Input material: PBMCs. The chain couples TRBV5-6 to TRBJ1-4; the D gene is perhaps TRBD1, on 5 matching bases. This clonotype was sampled from a woman aged 45-65 years in good health and CMV-seronegative. The DNA is as follows: TGTGCCGGCAGCCCGATGGGTAGGCAGGGTCAAGGAAAACTGTTTTTT. Translated, this gives CAGSPMGRQGQGKLFF.